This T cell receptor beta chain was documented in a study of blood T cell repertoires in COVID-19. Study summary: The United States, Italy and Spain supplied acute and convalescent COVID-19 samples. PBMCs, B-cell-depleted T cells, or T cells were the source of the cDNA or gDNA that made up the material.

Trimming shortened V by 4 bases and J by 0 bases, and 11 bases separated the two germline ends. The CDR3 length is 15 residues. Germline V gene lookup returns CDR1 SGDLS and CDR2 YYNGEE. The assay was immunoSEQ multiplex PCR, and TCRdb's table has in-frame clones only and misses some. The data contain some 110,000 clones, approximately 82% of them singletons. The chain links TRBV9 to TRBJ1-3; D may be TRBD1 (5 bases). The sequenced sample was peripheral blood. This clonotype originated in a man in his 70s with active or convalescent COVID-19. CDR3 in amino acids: CASSQQAVSGNTIYF. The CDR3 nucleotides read TGTGCCAGCAGCCAACAGGCCGTCTCTGGAAACACCATATATTTT.